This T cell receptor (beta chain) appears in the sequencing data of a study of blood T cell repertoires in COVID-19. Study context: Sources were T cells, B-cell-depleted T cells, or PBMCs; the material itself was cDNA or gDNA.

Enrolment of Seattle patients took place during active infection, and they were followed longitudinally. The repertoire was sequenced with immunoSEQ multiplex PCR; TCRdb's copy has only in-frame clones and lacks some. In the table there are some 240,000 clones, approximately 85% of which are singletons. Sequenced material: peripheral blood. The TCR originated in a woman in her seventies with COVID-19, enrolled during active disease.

Written as DNA, the CDR3 is TGTGCCAGCAGTTCCGACAGGGGGCTCAACTATGGCTACACCTTC. Its protein is CASSSDRGLNYGYTF. The V and J genes are TRBV27 and TRBJ1-2; 10 bases are a match to TRBD1. This CDR3 has 15 amino acids. J lost 2 bases, V lost 4 bases, and 4 bases had no gene match. Germline lookup yields CDR1 MNHEY and CDR2 SMNVEV (reference sequence).